The clone carrying this T cell receptor beta chain was counted between two and nine times. Its matching antigen is unknown. TCRdb redid the calling of the RT-PCR reads with MiXCR, one entry per CDR3 protein. Found here are roughly 700,000 distinct CDR3 sequences, approximately 15% of them singletons; the top ten hold 6.5% to 8.5%. This sample is part of a study of response to subunit inactivated influenza vaccine. Study results and caveats: New T cells are recruited in small numbers by each seasonal influenza vaccination, according to the authors' suggestion.

With 2 bases clipped from V and 2 bases from J, the junction kept 12 bases outside the gene matches. The CDR3 has 20 residues. Germline CDR1 reads SGHVS; CDR2 reads FQNEAQ. This receptor was taken from a man over 45 who received an inactivated influenza vaccine. This chain joins TRBV7-8 and TRBJ2-3, with 14 bases fitting TRBD2. This material consisted of PBMCs from blood, taken roughly 15 days before vaccination. CDR3 protein: CASSLLRGLAGAGITDTQYF. CDR3 coding DNA: TGTGCCAGCAGCTTACTTCGGGGACTAGCGGGGGCGGGAATCACAGATACGCAGTATTTT.